A single sample is the source of the 22 T cell receptor beta chains below, sequenced in a study of T cell responses to AZD1222 COVID-19 vaccine (dated by TCRdb to the early 2020s). Library construction relied on the immunoSEQ multiplex PCR assay. Sourced from immuneACCESS, this table was stored by TCRdb with only in-frame sequences that have V and J called. A share of the clones is absent; for the studies checked, an unresolved V gene accounts for under half, and the remainder has no known explanation. The sample contains approximately 100,000 clones, approximately 92% of them found a single time. The top ten constitute 1% to 1.5% of the sample. The time point label corresponds to: baseline before first vaccination. This specimen was peripheral blood, taken on day 0 of AZD1222 vaccination. Receptors originate from an adult in good health.

The V and J genes are TRBV3-1 (or the pseudogene TRBV3-2) and TRBJ2-5; 10 bases fit TRBD2. J was trimmed by 4 bases and V by 1 base; bases with no gene match: 6. The germline V gene has CDR1 LGHDT and CDR2 YNNKEL (reference sequence). The CDR3 contains 16 residues. The CDR3 bases are TGTGCCAGCAGCCAAGTGGCTAGCGGGGGTACAGAGACCCAGTACTTC. It is translated as CASSQVASGGTETQYF.

This chain uses TRBV28 with TRBJ1-3, with 8 positions matching TRBD1. The length of the CDR3 is 19 residues. Germline V gene data show CDR1 as MDHEN and CDR2 as SYDVKM. J gave up 4 bases and V 3 bases, and 17 bases lay outside the gene matches. The CDR3 nucleotides are TGTGCCAGCAGTTTCGGCGGGGCAGGGGGCCCGGGGGCAGGAAACACCATATATTTT. Protein: CASSFGGAGGPGAGNTIYF.

The chain employs TRBV4-1 and TRBJ2-1; tentative D call: TRBD2 (6 bases). CDR1 and CDR2 (germline): MGHRA, YSYEKL. The CDR3 sequence is 16 residues long. The germline V and J ends were trimmed by 0 bases and 4 bases, with 13 bases remaining between them. The chain's CDR3 is CASSQEEGLGYNEQFF. Here the CDR3 DNA reads TGCGCCAGCAGCCAAGAGGAGGGTCTTGGATACAATGAGCAGTTCTTC.

This chain joins TRBV27 and TRBJ2-1, with D unclear. Germline lookup yields CDR1 MNHEY and CDR2 SMNVEV (reference sequence). There are 14 residues in the CDR3. Trimming took off 10 bases at V and 6 bases at J, with 19 bases between the two ends. The CDR3 is CATAQLPRSNEQFF. In DNA form, the CDR3 reads TGTGCCACTGCACAGCTCCCCCGGAGCAATGAGCAGTTCTTC.

V gene TRBV3-1 (or the pseudogene TRBV3-2) combines with J gene TRBJ1-6, with 8 positions matching TRBD1. The V segment lost 3 bases and the J segment 8 bases; nucleotides outside the gene matches: 9. The V gene's germline CDR1 is LGHDT and CDR2 YNNKEL (reference sequence). The CDR3 runs 16 residues. The CDR3 nucleotides read TGTGCCAGCAGCCACCGGGACACAGGGGGAGATTCACCCCTCCACTTT. Translated: CASSHRDTGGDSPLHF.

The chain combines TRBV30 with TRBJ1-5; D unclear. The CDR3 sequence is 14 residues long. V lost 1 base to trimming and J lost 5 bases, with 12 bases between them. Germline CDR1 GTSNPN, CDR2 SVGIG (reference sequence). CDR3 nucleotides: TGTGCCTGGAGTGGGCAGAATCATCATCAGCCCCAGCATTTT. Translating it yields CAWSGQNHHQPQHF.

This chain joins TRBV13 and TRBJ1-2, with 9 positions matching TRBD1. The CDR3 extends over 15 amino acids. CDR1 PRHDT and CDR2 FYEKMQ come from the germline V gene (reference sequence). The V and J ends lost 5 bases and 2 bases, in that order; junction bases with no gene match: 6. CDR3 protein: CASSQQGARNYGYTF. The CDR3, as DNA: TGTGCCAGCAGCCAACAGGGGGCGCGCAACTATGGCTACACCTTC.

The chain couples TRBV7-2 to TRBJ1-5; D is unclear. The germline CDR1 and CDR2 sequences are SGHTA and FQGNSA. The CDR3 extends over 15 amino acids. Deletions cut 5 bases from V and 6 bases from J, with 17 bases between. This chain's CDR3 is CASSIDLSGGQPQHF. The CDR3 DNA reads as TGTGCCAGCAGCATAGACCTCTCCGGCGGTCAGCCCCAGCATTTT.

V is TRBV2 and J is TRBJ1-2; D call uncertain. V was shortened by 5 bases and J by 3 bases, with 7 bases between the two germline ends. Germline V gene sequence: CDR1 SNHLY, CDR2 FYNNEI. This CDR3 comprises 12 residues. The CDR3 DNA sequence: TGTGCCAGCAGTTTGGCGGACTATGGCTACACCTTC. As protein: CASSLADYGYTF.

V and J are TRBV2 and TRBJ2-5; D is perhaps TRBD1 (6 bases). The CDR3 has 16 amino acids. The ends were cut back, 5 bases at V and 3 bases at J, with 19 bases in the middle. Germline V CDR1 and CDR2: SNHLY, FYNNEI. The CDR3 is CASSHSMTGGEETQYF. Here the CDR3 DNA reads TGTGCCAGCAGTCATTCTATGACAGGAGGAGAAGAGACCCAGTACTTC.

This clone was recorded only once. This rearrangement joins TRBV18 to TRBJ2-7; D not certain. The V gene's germline CDR1 is KGHSH and CDR2 LQKENI. The CDR3 has 13 residues. Trimming left V 3 bases short and J 4 bases short, with 10 bases between. The chain's CDR3 is CASSPPQGYEQYF. CDR3 sequence (DNA): TGTGCCAGCTCACCTCCACAAGGATACGAGCAGTACTTC.

This chain connects TRBV29-1 to TRBJ1-3; D is possibly TRBD1 (5 bases). This CDR3 spans 14 amino acids. V was cut by 6 bases and J by 2 bases, with 14 bases left in between. Germline CDR1 and CDR2: SQVTM and ANQGSEA. The CDR3 DNA sequence: TGCAGCGTGACAGTTCTCTCTGCTGGAAACACCATATATTTT. Encoded protein: CSVTVLSAGNTIYF.

The J gene is TRBJ1-2, the V gene TRBV19; 9 bases fit TRBD1. Germline assignment: CDR1 LNHDA and CDR2 SQIVND (reference sequence). The ends lost 4 bases at V and 4 bases at J; junction bases unmatched: 10. The CDR3 has 16 residues. CDR3 sequence reads: CASSKRSTGGSYGYTF. For the CDR3, the DNA is TGTGCCAGTAGTAAGCGATCTACAGGGGGCAGCTATGGCTACACCTTC.

This rearrangement joins TRBV24-1 to TRBJ2-2; perhaps TRBD1 as D (6 bases). The CDR3 totals 15 residues. Germline V CDR1 and CDR2: KGHDR, SFDVKD. Trimming cost V 4 bases and J 5 bases, with 13 bases left between them. The CDR3 loop reads CATSDTGLRTGELFF. CDR3 DNA: TGTGCCACCAGTGACACAGGGCTAAGAACCGGGGAGCTGTTTTTT.

J is TRBJ2-7 and V is TRBV11-2; TRBD2 aligns across 9 bases. The CDR3 has 16 residues. The trim removed 4 bases at V and 0 bases at J, leaving 7 bases unmatched. Germline CDR1 reads SGHAT; CDR2 reads FQNNGV. Here the CDR3 reads CASSSLAGFSSYEQYF. CDR3 sequence (DNA): TGTGCCAGCAGCTCCCTAGCGGGGTTCAGCTCCTACGAGCAGTACTTC.

The chain recombines TRBV3-1 (or the pseudogene TRBV3-2) with TRBJ1-2, with 9 bases identical to TRBD1. The germline CDR1 and CDR2 sequences are LGHDT and YNNKEL (reference sequence). The V gene end was trimmed by 2 bases and the J gene end by 7 bases; junction bases not matched to a gene: 5. CDR3 length: 14 residues. The CDR3 bases are TGTGCCAGCAGCCAACTGGGACAGGGACCTGGCTACACCTTC. Protein: CASSQLGQGPGYTF.

The table lists this clone with a few counts. The rearrangement uses TRBV18 and TRBJ1-1; D unresolved. The CDR3 totals 13 residues. The V end lost 6 bases, the J end lost 1 base, and 9 bases lay between the germline ends. Per germline, CDR1 KGHSH and CDR2 LQKENI. CDR3 nucleotides: TGTGCCAGCTCCCGTGCGGGGAACACTGAAGCTTTCTTT. Protein sequence: CASSRAGNTEAFF.

The chain uses TRBV4-2 and TRBJ2-3, with 7 bases matching TRBD2. CDR1 and CDR2 from the germline V gene are LGHNA and YNFKEQ. The CDR3 extends over 15 amino acids. The V gene end was trimmed by 4 bases and the J gene end by 3 bases; junction bases not matched to a gene: 7. DNA of the CDR3: TGTGCCAGCAGCCGGGCCTGGGGAGGGACAGATACGCAGTATTTT. Translation: CASSRAWGGTDTQYF.

The J gene is TRBJ1-1, the V gene TRBV5-6; 7 bases match TRBD1. J gave up 5 bases and V 3 bases, and 7 bases lay outside the gene matches. Germline loops: CDR1 SGHDT, CDR2 YYEEEE. The CDR3 is 14 amino acids. CDR3 sequence (DNA): TGTGCCAGCAGCTACAGGGGCGTTGGGACTGAAGCTTTCTTT. Its protein is CASSYRGVGTEAFF. Combining the CDR3 with reference TRBV5-6 and TRBJ1-1 gives the whole variable domain DAGVTQSPTHLIKTRGQQVTLRCSPKSGHDTVSWYQQALGQGPQFIFQYYEEEERQRGNFPDRFSGHQFPNYSSELNVNALLLGDSALYLCASSYRGVGTEAFFGQGTRLTVV.

The genes are TRBV28 and TRBJ2-5, with a tentative D call TRBD2 (6 bases). Germline V gene lookup returns CDR1 MDHEN and CDR2 SYDVKM. V was cut by 5 bases and J by 9 bases, with 22 bases left in between. CDR3 length: 15 amino acids. CDR3 nucleotides: TGTGCCAGCAGTCCTTCGGGTAGCGGACGGGGAGCCCAGTACTTC. As protein: CASSPSGSGRGAQYF.

The chain recombines TRBV6-1 with TRBJ1-6; TRBD1 might be the D (6 bases). The V end was cut by 5 bases, the J end by 7 bases, with 12 bases between. Germline V gene lookup returns CDR1 MNHNS and CDR2 SASEGT. The CDR3 length is 14 residues. The CDR3 sequence: CASSHREHNSPLHF. In DNA form, the CDR3 reads TGTGCCAGCAGTCACAGGGAACACAATTCACCCCTCCACTTT.

The V gene is TRBV6-5, the J gene TRBJ2-1, with 7 bases matching TRBD2. The V segment lost 6 bases and the J segment 5 bases; nucleotides outside the gene matches: 10. The length of the CDR3 is 15 residues. The germline V gene has CDR1 MNHEY and CDR2 SVGAGI. Written as DNA, the CDR3 is TGTGCCAGCAGGACCCCACTGACTAGCCACAATGAGCAGTTCTTC. Translation: CASRTPLTSHNEQFF.